This is a list of T cell receptor beta chains from one sample in a study of blood T cells in healthy people across ages. One entry per CDR3 protein, called by TCRdb with MiXCR from the 5' RACE reads. The table lists 650,000 to 800,000 distinct CDR3 sequences, 40% to 50% of them singletons. The sequencing sample was made of blood. The receptors were gathered from a man in his 60s in good health. CDR3s include the opening cysteine and the closing phenylalanine or tryptophan. Fields, in order: CDR3 DNA, CDR3 protein, D gene, V gene, clone size, J gene. The D gene is left open where the match is weak. Not all rows give a size; the values are once, few, many and, for expanded clones, a class.

TGTGCCAGCAGTTCCTCAGGTAGCAATCAGCCCCAGCATTTT | CASSSSGSNQPQHF | . | TRBV27 | few | TRBJ1-5
TGTGCCAGCAGCCTGCCACCGGGACCAGGGAAGTTCTTC | CASSLPPGPGKFF | . | TRBV7-2 | few | TRBJ2-1
TGTGCCAGCAGGGACAGGGGTCGGGCCGGGGAGCTGTTTTTT | CASRDRGRAGELFF | TRBD1 | TRBV28 | . | TRBJ2-2
TGCGCCAGCAGCTTGGTTCAGGGATTGGGTTCACCCCTCCACTTT | CASSLVQGLGSPLHF | . | TRBV5-1 | . | TRBJ1-6
TGTGCCAGCAGTTACGAGGGGACCACAGATACGCAGTATTTT | CASSYEGTTDTQYF | . | TRBV6-2/TRBV6-3 | . | TRBJ2-3
TGCAGTGCCACCGATGGGGCGGGGGGATACGAGCAGTACTTC | CSATDGAGGYEQYF | TRBD2 | TRBV20-1 | few | TRBJ2-7
TGTGCCAGCAGTTACTCATCCCGGAAAGAGACCCAGTACTTC | CASSYSSRKETQYF | . | TRBV6-2/TRBV6-3 | few | TRBJ2-5
TGCAGCGGTGGGATTACTGGGGCCTATGGCTACACCTTC | CSGGITGAYGYTF | . | TRBV29-1 | few | TRBJ1-2
TGTGCCCGCAGTTCCTCCGGGACTAGAATCCTTAATGAGCAGTTCTTC | CARSSSGTRILNEQFF | TRBD2 | TRBV5-5 | . | TRBJ2-1
TGTGCCAGCAGCCAAGCACAAGGGCGGCTGGGAGCTTTCTTT | CASSQAQGRLGAFF | . | TRBV3-1 | once | TRBJ1-1
TGTGCCAGCAGCTTGGCAGGGGGAGGGAAACTGTTTTTT | CASSLAGGGKLFF | TRBD1 | TRBV7-2 | few | TRBJ1-4
TGTGCCAGCAGCTTAATGGGCTACGAGCAGTACTTC | CASSLMGYEQYF | . | TRBV28 | many | TRBJ2-7
TGTGCCGGCAGCCGAACTAGCGGGGGTGACTACGAGCAGTACTTC | CAGSRTSGGDYEQYF | TRBD2 | TRBV28 | . | TRBJ2-7
TGTGCCAGCAGGGTGGACGGGGCCAACGTCCTGACTTTC | CASRVDGANVLTF | . | TRBV6-2/TRBV6-3 | few | TRBJ2-6
TGTGCCAGCAGCCCCCCCCCCGCTTATCAGCCCCAGCATTTT | CASSPPPAYQPQHF | . | TRBV7-3 | few | TRBJ1-5
TGTGCCAGCAGTGAAGGGTGGCAGACTTCCCATAGGGGCTACACCTTC | CASSEGWQTSHRGYTF | . | TRBV6-1 | few | TRBJ1-2
TGTGCCAGCAGCCTCGCGGGGGTAGCGGGGCAAGAGACCCAGTACTTC | CASSLAGVAGQETQYF | TRBD2 | TRBV9 | once | TRBJ2-5
TGTGCCAGCAGCTTAGCGCTTTCTTGGGACAGCAGGACGAATTCCTACGAGCAGTACTTC | CASSLALSWDSRTNSYEQYF | TRBD1 | TRBV7-2 | . | TRBJ2-7
TGTGCCAGCAGCTTATCGGGGGGGATCTCCTATAATTCACCCCTCCACTTT | CASSLSGGISYNSPLHF | . | TRBV13 | . | TRBJ1-6
TGTGCCAGCAGTTTATTTTTCGGTGAGACCCAGTACTTC | CASSLFFGETQYF | . | TRBV27 | . | TRBJ2-5
TGTGCCAGCAGCTTAACGCAGGGGACGATGAGCACAGATACGCAGTATTTT | CASSLTQGTMSTDTQYF | . | TRBV7-9 | . | TRBJ2-3
TGTGCCAGCAGTAAGACAGCCAGCTCCTACGAGCAGTACTTC | CASSKTASSYEQYF | . | TRBV6-5 | few | TRBJ2-7
TGTGCCAGCAGTCCTGACAGGGGAAGCTCACCCCTCCACTTT | CASSPDRGSSPLHF | TRBD1 | TRBV27 | . | TRBJ1-6
TGTGCCACCAGTGATTTACAGGGCCTGAACACCGGGGAGCTGTTTTTT | CATSDLQGLNTGELFF | . | TRBV24-1 | few | TRBJ2-2
TGCAGTGCGTTAGACGGGAGACTTCCGCCCCAGCATTTT | CSALDGRLPPQHF | . | TRBV20-1 | . | TRBJ1-5
TGTGCCACCAGCAGCGGGGTAGCGGGGTCCTGCGAGCAGTACTTC | CATSSGVAGSCEQYF | TRBD2 | TRBV15 | . | TRBJ2-7
TGTGCCAGCAGTGGACAGGGAACGAGAGAGACCCAGTACTTC | CASSGQGTRETQYF | TRBD1 | TRBV6-1 | few | TRBJ2-5
TGTGCCAGCAGTACAAACACCGGGGAGCTGTTTTTT | CASSTNTGELFF | . | TRBV27 | few | TRBJ2-2